This TCR beta chain came from a study of T-cell reconstitution after alpha-beta-depleted transplantation in children. Whole-study findings and limits: At the one-year point after transplant, T-cell counts and TCRbeta diversity were found to come mostly from T cells that had been newly produced. Expanded graft clones numbering several hundred reportedly gave rise to alpha-beta T cells about two months after transplant. Recipient T cells and thymic progenitors that survived gave rise to the high TCRbeta diversity observed at day 60 in some patients.

For TCRbeta, the library was prepared with unique molecular identifiers. From the PCR reads, TCRdb called clonotypes with MiXCR, one entry per CDR3 protein. The sample shows 580,000 or so distinct CDR3 sequences, around 23% of them seen only once. The CDR3 has 13 amino acids. Trimming took off 0 bases at V and 2 bases at J, with 4 bases between the two ends. Germline V gene lookup returns CDR1 MNHEY and CDR2 SVGAGI. In this sample, this clonotype turned up a few times. Its antigen is not known. Sequencing was performed on PBMCs, mostly from graft donor cells, taken 360 days after TCRalphabeta/CD19-depleted stem cell transplant. This receptor was obtained from a boy younger than two who had a stem cell transplant for acute myeloid leukemia, so the T cells may come from the graft donor. The V call is TRBV6-5, the J call TRBJ2-5; D is uncertain. This chain's CDR3 is CASSYSPQETQYF. CDR3 sequence (DNA): TGTGCCAGCAGTTACTCGCCACAAGAGACCCAGTACTTC.